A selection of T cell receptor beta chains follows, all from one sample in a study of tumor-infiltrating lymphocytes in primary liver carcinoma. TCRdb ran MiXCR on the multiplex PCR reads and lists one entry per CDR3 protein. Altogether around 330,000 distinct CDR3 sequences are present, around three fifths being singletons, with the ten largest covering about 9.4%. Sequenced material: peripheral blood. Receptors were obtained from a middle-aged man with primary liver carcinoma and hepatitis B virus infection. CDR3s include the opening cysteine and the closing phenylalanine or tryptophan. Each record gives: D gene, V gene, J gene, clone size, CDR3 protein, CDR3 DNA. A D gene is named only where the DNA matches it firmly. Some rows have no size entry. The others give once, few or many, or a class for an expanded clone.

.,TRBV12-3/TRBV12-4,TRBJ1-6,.,CASSSDVGGAGSPLHF,TGTGCCAGCAGTTCCGACGTGGGGGGGGCAGGATCACCCCTCCACTTT
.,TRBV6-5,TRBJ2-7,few,CASTQGGSREQYF,TGTGCCAGCACCCAAGGGGGGTCTCGGGAGCAGTACTTC
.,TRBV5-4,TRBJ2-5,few,CASSRGWGQETQYF,TGTGCCAGCAGCCGAGGTTGGGGGCAGGAGACCCAGTACTTC
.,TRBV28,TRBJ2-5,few,CASSYLVAYQETQYF,TGTGCCAGCAGCTACCTTGTGGCATATCAAGAGACCCAGTACTTC
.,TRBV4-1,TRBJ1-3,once,CVSSQAGAGSTIYF,TGTGTCAGCAGCCAAGCCGGGGCTGGAAGCACCATATATTTT
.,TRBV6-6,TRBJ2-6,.,CASSYPASSGANVLTF,TGTGCCAGCAGTTACCCAGCAAGCTCTGGGGCCAACGTCCTGACTTTC
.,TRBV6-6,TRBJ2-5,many,CASSYRRTQYF,TGTGCCAGCAGTTACCGACGGACCCAGTACTTC
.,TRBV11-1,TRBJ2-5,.,CANSFGVQETQYF,TGTGCCAACAGCTTCGGAGTCCAAGAGACACAGTACTTC
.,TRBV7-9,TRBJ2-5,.,CASSFGDLRETQYF,TGTGCCAGCAGCTTCGGGGACCTCCGAGAGACCCAGTACTTC
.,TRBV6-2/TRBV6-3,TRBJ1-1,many,CASTQHGLNTEAFF,TGTGCCAGCACCCAACATGGACTGAACACTGAAGCTTTCTTT
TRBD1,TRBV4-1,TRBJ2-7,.,CASSQVTGGEYEHYF,TGCGCCAGCAGTCAAGTTACAGGGGGCGAGTACGAGCATTACTTC
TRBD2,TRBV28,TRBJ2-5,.,CASLAGGLQETQYF,TGTGCCAGTCTAGCGGGAGGCCTCCAAGAGACCCAGTACTTC
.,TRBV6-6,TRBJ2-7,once,CARSYLEGSTFYEQYF,TGTGCCAGGAGTTACCTCGAGGGTTCCACCTTCTACGAGCAGTACTTC
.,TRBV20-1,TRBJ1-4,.,CSAQHAAANEKLFF,TGCAGTGCGCAACATGCGGCGGCTAACGAAAAACTGTTTTTT
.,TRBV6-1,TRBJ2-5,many,CASSILETQYF,TGTGCCAGCAGTATTCTCGAGACCCAGTACTTC
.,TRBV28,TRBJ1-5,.,CASSYTPDLTCNQPQHF,TGTGCCAGCAGTTACACCCCGGACCTTACGTGCAATCAGCCCCAGCATTTT
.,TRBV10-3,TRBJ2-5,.,CAISSGISGQETQYF,TGTGCCATCAGCTCGGGGATTAGCGGACAAGAGACCCAGTACTTC
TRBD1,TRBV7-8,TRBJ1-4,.,CASSPTGQGDEKLSF,TGTGCCAGCAGCCCTACGGGGCAGGGGGATGAAAAACTGTCTTTT
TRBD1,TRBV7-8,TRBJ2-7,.,CASSPTGAVDEQYF,TGTGCCAGCAGCCCTACAGGGGCGGTCGACGAGCAGTACTTC
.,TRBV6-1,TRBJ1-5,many,CASSVYGGRPQHF,TGTGCCAGCAGTGTTTATGGGGGTCGGCCCCAGCATTTT
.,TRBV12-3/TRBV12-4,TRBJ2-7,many,CASRRDGTYEQYF,TGTGCCAGCAGGCGGGACGGGACCTACGAGCAGTACTTC
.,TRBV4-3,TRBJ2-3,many,CASSQDLGGWGTDTQYF,TGCGCCAGCAGCCAAGATCTTGGGGGCTGGGGCACAGATACGCAGTATTTT
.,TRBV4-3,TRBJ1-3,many,CASSQDYGASAGNTIYF,TGCGCCAGCAGCCAAGATTATGGGGCATCCGCAGGAAACACCATATATTTT
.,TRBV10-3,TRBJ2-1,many,CATSTRQSSYNEQFF,TGTGCCACCTCGACCCGACAGAGCTCCTACAATGAGCAGTTCTTC
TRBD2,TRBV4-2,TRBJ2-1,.,CASSQVAGYNEQFF,TGTGCCAGCAGCCAAGTAGCGGGTTACAATGAGCAGTTCTTC
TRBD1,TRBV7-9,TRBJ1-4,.,CASSSGGKAKLFF,TGTGCCAGCAGCTCAGGGGGAAAGGCAAAACTGTTTTTT
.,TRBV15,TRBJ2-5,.,CATSRDRTPQETQYF,TGTGCCACCAGCAGAGACAGGACCCCCCAAGAGACCCAGTACTTC
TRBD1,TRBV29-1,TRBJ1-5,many,CSVGTGLQPQHF,TGCAGCGTTGGGACAGGGCTTCAGCCCCAGCATTTT
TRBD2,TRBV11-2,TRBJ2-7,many,CASSPSGLAYEQYF,TGTGCCAGCAGCCCTAGCGGGCTCGCCTACGAGCAGTACTTC
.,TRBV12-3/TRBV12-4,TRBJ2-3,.,CASSLWGGNQPQYF,TGTGCCAGCAGCCTATGGGGGGGCAATCAGCCCCAGTATTTT
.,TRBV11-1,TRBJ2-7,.,CASSLAYDSTSNEQYF,TGTGCCAGTAGCTTAGCCTACGACAGTACCTCCAACGAGCAGTACTTC
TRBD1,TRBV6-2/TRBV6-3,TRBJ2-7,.,CASKEDRDLKSSYEQYF,TGTGCCAGCAAAGAGGACAGGGACCTTAAGAGCTCCTACGAGCAGTACTTC
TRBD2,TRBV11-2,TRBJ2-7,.,CASSLNGRFRHEQHF,TGTGCCAGCAGCTTAAACGGGAGGTTTCGGCACGAGCAGCACTTC
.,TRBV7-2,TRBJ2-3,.,CASSLVSGTDTQYF,TGTGCCAGCAGCTTAGTTTCTGGCACAGATACGCAGTATTTT
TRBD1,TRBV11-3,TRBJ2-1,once,CASSPGGTGMVGQFF,TGTGCCAGCAGCCCAGGGGGGACAGGGATGGTTGGGCAATTCTTC
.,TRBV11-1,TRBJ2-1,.,CASRIACRGRDEQFF,TGTGCCAGCAGGATAGCTTGCAGAGGTCGCGATGAGCAGTTCTTC
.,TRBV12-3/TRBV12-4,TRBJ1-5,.,CASRRGQSNQPQHF,TGTGCCAGCAGGCGCGGACAGAGCAATCAGCCCCAGCATTTT
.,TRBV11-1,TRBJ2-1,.,CTSSLRDRGLAGNEQFF,TGTACCAGCAGCTTACGGGACAGGGGACTAGCCGGGAATGAGCAGTTCTTC
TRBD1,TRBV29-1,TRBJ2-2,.,CSVVGQGDQTGELSF,TGCAGCGTTGTAGGACAGGGGGATCAGACCGGGGAGCTGTCTTTT
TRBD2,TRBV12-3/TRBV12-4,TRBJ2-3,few,CASSFSLRRSGSSTDTQYF,TGTGCCAGCAGTTTTTCCCTACGCCGAAGCGGGAGTAGTACAGATACGCAGTATTTT
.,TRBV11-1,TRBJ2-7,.,CASTHRGNVQYF,TGTGCCAGCACCCACCGGGGAAACGTGCAGTACTTC
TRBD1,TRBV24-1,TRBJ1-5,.,CATSDAGTADQPQHF,TGTGCCACCAGTGACGCCGGGACAGCTGATCAGCCCCAGCATTTT
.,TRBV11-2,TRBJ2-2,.,CASNLGSPSANTGELFF,TGTGCCAGCAACTTAGGTAGCCCTAGCGCTAACACCGGAGAGCTGTTTTTT
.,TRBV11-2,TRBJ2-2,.,CASNQRQGAAGELFF,TGTGCCAGCAACCAGCGACAAGGGGCGGCCGGGGAGCTGTTTTTT
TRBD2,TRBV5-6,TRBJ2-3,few,CASSLPSGRTDTQYF,TGTGCCAGCAGCTTGCCTAGCGGGAGGACAGATACGCAGTATTTT
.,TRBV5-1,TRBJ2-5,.,CASRENQGPQETQYF,TGCGCCAGCAGAGAAAACCAGGGGCCCCAAGAGACCCAGTACTTC
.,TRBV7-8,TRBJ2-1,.,CASSLISSSSYNEQFF,TGTGCCAGCAGCTTAATAAGTTCGAGCTCCTACAATGAGCAGTTCTTC
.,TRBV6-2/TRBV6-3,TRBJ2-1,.,CASIHRGGGSYNEQFF,TGTGCCAGCATCCACAGAGGGGGAGGGTCCTACAATGAGCAGTTCTTC